Presented here are 4 T cell receptor beta chains from one specimen sequenced in a study of CD8 T cells in Susac syndrome. Random hexamers were used to reverse transcribe the RNA input (roughly 0.5 to 1 ug). MiXCR, applied by TCRdb to the immunoSEQ multiplex PCR reads, yields one record per CDR3 protein. This sample has roughly 400,000 distinct CDR3 sequences; 85% to 90% occur once, and the top ten carry more than 0.09%. The specimen was CD8+ T cells from PBMCs. The receptors derive from a human donor with multiple sclerosis.

V and J are TRBV5-4 and TRBJ2-7; 7 bases agree with TRBD1. This CDR3 is 13 amino acids long. J gave up 4 bases and V 7 bases, and 8 bases lay outside the gene matches. Germline lookup yields CDR1 SGHNT and CDR2 YYREEE (reference sequence). The CDR3 sequence: CASFSWDSYEQYF. Here the CDR3 DNA reads TGTGCCAGCTTTTCGTGGGACAGTTACGAGCAGTACTTC.

This sequence joins TRBV11-2 and TRBJ2-7; D unresolved. Deletions cut 5 bases from V and 2 bases from J, with 13 bases between. The V gene's germline CDR1 is SGHAT and CDR2 FQNNGV. The CDR3 totals 14 residues. The CDR3 DNA follows: TGTGCCAGCAGCAACCTCGGCGTAGCCTACGAGCAGTACTTC. Protein sequence: CASSNLGVAYEQYF.

In DNA form, the CDR3 reads TGTGCCAGCAGTTACTTTGGCGGGGCAGCCTCCTACAATGAGCAGTTCTTC. Protein product: CASSYFGGAASYNEQFF. The chain is built from TRBV6-5 and TRBJ2-1; possible D gene TRBD2, 6 bases. V dropped 1 base and J dropped 0 bases, with 13 bases sitting between them. The CDR3 length is 17 residues. Germline assignment: CDR1 MNHEY and CDR2 SVGAGI.

This clonotype was detected once. The chain uses TRBV7-9 and TRBJ2-3; 7 nucleotides match TRBD2. CDR3 length: 16 amino acids. V shed 4 bases and J 5 bases; nucleotides not matched to a gene: 12. Germline V gene lookup returns CDR1 SEHNR and CDR2 FQNEAQ (reference sequence). The CDR3, as DNA: TGTGCCAGCAGCTCGATGGGAGCGGGGCGAGGAGATACGCAGTATTTT. This translates into CASSSMGAGRGDTQYF.